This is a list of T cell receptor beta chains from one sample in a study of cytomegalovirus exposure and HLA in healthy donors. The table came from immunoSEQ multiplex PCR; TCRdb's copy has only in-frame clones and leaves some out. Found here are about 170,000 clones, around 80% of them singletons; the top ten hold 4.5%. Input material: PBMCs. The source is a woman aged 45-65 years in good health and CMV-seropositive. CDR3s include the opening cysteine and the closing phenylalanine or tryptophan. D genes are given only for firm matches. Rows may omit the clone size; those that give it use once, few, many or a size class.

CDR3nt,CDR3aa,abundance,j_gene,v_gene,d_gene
TGCGCCAGCAGCCCATTACCACAGGGTGGTCAGCCCCAGCATTTT,CASSPLPQGGQPQHF,.,TRBJ1-5,TRBV4-1,.
TGTGCCAGCAGTGACTACCCATCACTCTCCTACAATGAGCAGTTCTTC,CASSDYPSLSYNEQFF,.,TRBJ2-1,TRBV2,.
TGCGCCAGCAGCCAAGAACTCAGGGGGGCCAACACTGAAGCTTTCTTT,CASSQELRGANTEAFF,once,TRBJ1-1,TRBV4-3,TRBD1
TGTGCCAGCAGTGAACAACAGGGGGCTCAGCCCCAGCATTTT,CASSEQQGAQPQHF,.,TRBJ1-5,TRBV6-1,TRBD1
TGTGCCAGCAGTTTATCGGTTGGCTCCTACGAGCAGTACTTC,CASSLSVGSYEQYF,few,TRBJ2-7,TRBV28,.
TGTGCCAGCAGCCCTGCGGACAGGGGTCATGGCTACACCTTC,CASSPADRGHGYTF,.,TRBJ1-2,TRBV11-3,TRBD1
TGTGCCAGCAGTGAATTGTTGGAGGAGCAGTACTTC,CASSELLEEQYF,once,TRBJ2-7,TRBV25-1,.
TGTGCCAGCAGCTTGGGGCGGGGGCTCACCGGGGAGCTGTTTTTT,CASSLGRGLTGELFF,.,TRBJ2-2,TRBV7-8,.
TGTGCCAGTAGTGACGGGGGGCCCCTACTGTATGGCTACACCTTC,CASSDGGPLLYGYTF,.,TRBJ1-2,TRBV19,.
TGTGCCTGGACCCGGACAGGCAGTCCCTACGAGCAGTACTTC,CAWTRTGSPYEQYF,.,TRBJ2-7,TRBV30,TRBD1